The source of this T cell receptor (beta chain) is a study of T cell changes during pregnancy in multiple sclerosis. Germline CDR1 reads SQVTM; CDR2 reads ANQGSEA. The CDR3 totals 16 residues. V was shortened by 6 bases and J by 0 bases, with 20 bases between the two germline ends. Only in-frame clones appear in the TCRdb table, and some are missing; sequencing was by immunoSEQ multiplex PCR. Of just under 65,000 clones in the sample, about 90% are singletons; the top ten hold around 2.1%. Specimen: peripheral blood, collected in the second trimester of pregnancy. This TCR derives from a female donor in good health, enrolled as a control in a pregnancy study. The rearrangement joins TRBV29-1 to TRBJ1-2; D gene unclear. DNA of the CDR3: TGCAGCGTCGTCCAGACGGATATAACTACTAACTATGGCTACACCTTC. This translates into CSVVQTDITTNYGYTF.